Below, one T cell receptor beta chain is given with its context. The antigen this receptor binds is unknown. It has no much larger one-base neighbor in the sample; base qualities were not kept. Other nucleotide sequences from this sample produce the same CDR3. This sample was included in a study of shared clonotypes between healthy human individuals (TCRdb year 2020). About the investigation overall: The cohort comprised a couple of women and a few men aged 18 to 49 years. Different laboratories and diverse techniques were used to prepare libraries and sequence TCR repertoires, to increase sequencing depth and limit assay-specific biases. Between about 0.8 and 9 billion PBMCs per donor were obtained by leukapheresis. The study deeply sequenced blood TCR repertoires of about 5 healthy adults to estimate repertoire size and the extent of clonotype sharing between individuals. For each donor, three plates each were used for CD4 naive and CD4 memory, two plates were used for CD8 naive, and one plate was used for CD8 memory.

Reading the germline V gene gives CDR1 SGHTA and CDR2 FQGNSA. The trim is 1 base for V and 3 bases for J, with a gap of 7 bases between the germline ends. The CDR3, cysteine through phenylalanine, is 13 amino acids long. Of all the DNA, just the CDR3 is kept, 39 bases in frame from base 1. Healthy HIV-negative adults with no recently reported acute infections or vaccinations were included as donors. All donors were Caucasian adults living in Nashville, Tennessee, USA. CD4+ T cells were enriched by magnetic negative selection, after which naive cells were positively selected on CD45RA and the negative fraction was taken as the memory subset. Blood was collected by leukapheresis, and PBMCs were isolated by Ficoll-Histopaque density gradient centrifugation and then cryopreserved in liquid nitrogen vapor phase. Analytical flow cytometry was used to check the purity and quantity of each magnetically sorted T cell population. Genomic DNA was isolated from each sorted fraction and quantified by UV absorbance on a Nanodrop 2000c.

TCR CDR3 regions were amplified from genomic DNA by multiplex PCR using the deep immunoSEQ assay. Extracted genomic DNA from each cell subset was spread evenly across all wells of several immunoSEQ 96-well plates, with each plate serving as a replicate. Each replicate PCR for sorted subsets received around 200 ng genomic DNA, equal to roughly 29,000 T cell genomes. The purified libraries were quantified using a Qubit 3.0 fluorometer, sized with a Bioanalyzer 2100, and then quantified again using the KAPA Library Quantification kit. A separate single-read 150-cycle Illumina NextSeq 550 flow cell was used to sequence each immunoSEQ 96-well plate. Processing in the source paper ran as follows. Because the immunoSEQ output held only junctional sequences and lacked quality scores, the filtering could not match the filtering applied to full-length reads. Sequences were annotated with PyIR, a Python wrapper for IgBLAST v1.9, using IMGT germline references to assign V/J genes and CDR3. Reads were filtered out if the reads had weak V/J assignments (E-value above 1e-6), no CDR3, stop codons, out-of-frame junctions, or ambiguous translated residues. V3J clonotypes were defined by identical inferred V gene, J gene, and CDR3 amino acid sequence. Percentage overlap between repertoires was computed as shared unique clonotypes divided by the size of the smaller repertoire. Repertoire richness was assessed with RTK rarefaction, the Chao1 estimator, and Recon v2.1 estimates of unobserved clonotypes. For all TCRbeta clonotypes obtained by the gDNA method from several donors, generation probabilities were computed with OLGA. TCRdb carries this immuneACCESS record with in-frame sequences only. Its versions omit some clonotypes, under half of them owing to an unresolved V gene in the studies checked, with the rest unexplained. Clone size and the V and J calls come from that table; the DNA yielded D and trimming. This sample holds approximately 1.5 million clones; approximately 98% were observed only once. The ten largest clonotypes hold around 0.47% of the sample.

The study at large found these results: Pairwise subsampling led to the expectation that sequencing depth would affect the degree of clonotype sharing among donors. Sampling was restricted to blood, and TCR repertoires in tissues likely differ from the TCR repertoires found in blood. Because the study included only a small number of donors, the genetic and exposure-history diversity represented was limited. Incomplete sequencing was indicated by rarefaction of sorted-subset datasets, despite the large sequencing depth. Naive subsets generally had larger estimated clonotype richness than memory subsets. Around 5.4% of naive CD4, 3.5% of naive CD8, around 2.3% of memory CD4, and 0.4% of memory CD8 clonotypes were shared across several donors. Higher generation probabilities were observed for clonotypes shared by all four sorted-subset donors than for non-shared clonotypes.

The material sequenced was naive CD4+ T cells sorted from blood. The sample's cell subset or site label, in plain terms: CD45RA+ positively selected. Recombination connected TRBV7-2 to TRBJ2-7, with the D gene not confidently named. The receptor was isolated from a man under 40 in good health. The DNA sequence is given as TGTGCCAGCAGCTTAGGTCGCTTCTACGAGCAGTACTTC. Translated, this gives CASSLGRFYEQYF.